This T cell receptor beta chain was profiled in a study of T cell responses to AZD1222 COVID-19 vaccine. The V gene end was trimmed by 2 bases and the J gene end by 7 bases; junction bases not matched to a gene: 12. CDR3 length equals 17 residues. Germline V lookup: CDR1 MNHEY, CDR2 SMNVEV (reference sequence). As to this clone: Its antigen is still unknown.

Sequencing used immunoSEQ multiplex PCR; TCRdb keeps in-frame clones, though not all of them. In the table there are 80,000 to 100,000 clones, about 90% of which are singletons. Whole-study findings and limits: Spike regions recognized by vaccine-associated CD4 TCRs spanned the protein, led by 160-218 and 743-854. Only after the peak T cell response were repertoires sampled. Among those given AZD1222, only six were seropositive at baseline.

The receptor was isolated from an adult in good health. The specimen was peripheral blood, collected on day 0 of MenACWY control vaccination. This chain links TRBV27 with TRBJ1-5, with TRBD1 matching 9 bases. DNA of the CDR3: TGTGCCAGCAGTTTACCGGTCCAACAGGGGGCAAAACAGCCCCAGCATTTT. It is translated as CASSLPVQQGAKQPQHF.